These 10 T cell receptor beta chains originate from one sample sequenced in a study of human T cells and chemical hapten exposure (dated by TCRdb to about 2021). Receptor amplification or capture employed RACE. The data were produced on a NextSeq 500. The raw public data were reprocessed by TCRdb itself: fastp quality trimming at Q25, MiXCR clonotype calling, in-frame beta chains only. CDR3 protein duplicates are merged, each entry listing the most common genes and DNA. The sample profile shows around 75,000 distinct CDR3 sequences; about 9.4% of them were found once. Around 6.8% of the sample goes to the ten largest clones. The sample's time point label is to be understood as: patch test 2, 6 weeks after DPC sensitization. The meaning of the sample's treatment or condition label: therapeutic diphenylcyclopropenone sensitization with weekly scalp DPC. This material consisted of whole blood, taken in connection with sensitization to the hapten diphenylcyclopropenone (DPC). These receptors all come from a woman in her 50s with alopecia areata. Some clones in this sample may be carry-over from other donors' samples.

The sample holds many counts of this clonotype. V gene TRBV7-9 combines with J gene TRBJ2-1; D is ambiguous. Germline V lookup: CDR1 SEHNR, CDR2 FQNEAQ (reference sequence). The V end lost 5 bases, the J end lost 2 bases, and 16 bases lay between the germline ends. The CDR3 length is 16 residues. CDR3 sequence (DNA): TGTGCCAGCAGCACTATGGTCCAGGACCCCTACAATGAGCAGTTCTTC. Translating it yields CASSTMVQDPYNEQFF.

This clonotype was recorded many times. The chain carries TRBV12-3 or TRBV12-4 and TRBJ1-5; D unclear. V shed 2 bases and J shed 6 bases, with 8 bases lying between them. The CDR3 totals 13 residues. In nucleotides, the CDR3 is TGTGCCAGCAGTTTAATGGGGTCTCAGCCCCAGCATTTT. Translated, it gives CASSLMGSQPQHF.

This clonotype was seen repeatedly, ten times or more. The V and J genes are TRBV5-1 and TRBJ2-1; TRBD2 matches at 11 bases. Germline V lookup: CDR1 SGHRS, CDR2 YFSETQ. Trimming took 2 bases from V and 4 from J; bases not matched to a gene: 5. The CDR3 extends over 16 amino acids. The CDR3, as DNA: TGCGCCAGCAGCTTCGCCGGGACTAGCGGTTACAATGAGCAGTTCTTC. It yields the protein CASSFAGTSGYNEQFF.

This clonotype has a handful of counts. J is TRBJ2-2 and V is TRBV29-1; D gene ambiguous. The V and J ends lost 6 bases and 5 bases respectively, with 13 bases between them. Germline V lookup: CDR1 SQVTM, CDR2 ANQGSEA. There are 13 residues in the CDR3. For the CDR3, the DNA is TGCAGCGTGCGCTTCCTATCGACCGGGGAGCTGTTTTTT. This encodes CSVRFLSTGELFF.

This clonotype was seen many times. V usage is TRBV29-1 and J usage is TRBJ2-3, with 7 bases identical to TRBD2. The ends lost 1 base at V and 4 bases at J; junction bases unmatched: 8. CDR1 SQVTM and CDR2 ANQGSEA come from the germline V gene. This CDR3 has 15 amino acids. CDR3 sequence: CSVEGGSDAPDTQYF. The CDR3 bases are TGCAGCGTTGAAGGCGGGAGTGACGCCCCAGATACGCAGTATTTT.

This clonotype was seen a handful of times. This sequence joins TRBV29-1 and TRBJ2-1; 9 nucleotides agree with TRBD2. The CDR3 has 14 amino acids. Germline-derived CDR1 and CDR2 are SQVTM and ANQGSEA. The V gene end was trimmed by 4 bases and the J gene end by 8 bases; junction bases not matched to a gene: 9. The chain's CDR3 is CSVVRLAGRDEQFF. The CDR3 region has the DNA TGCAGCGTTGTTCGGCTAGCGGGACGGGATGAGCAGTTCTTC.

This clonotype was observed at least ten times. The CDR3: CASSPRRSGLNTEAFF. In DNA form, the CDR3 reads TGTGCCAGCAGCCCCCGGCGCAGCGGCTTGAACACTGAAGCTTTCTTT. The rearrangement joins TRBV7-8 to TRBJ1-1; D is ambiguous. The V end was cut by 5 bases, the J end by 0 bases, with 16 bases between. The CDR3 is made up of 16 amino acids. Germline V gives CDR1 SGHVS, CDR2 FQNEAQ.

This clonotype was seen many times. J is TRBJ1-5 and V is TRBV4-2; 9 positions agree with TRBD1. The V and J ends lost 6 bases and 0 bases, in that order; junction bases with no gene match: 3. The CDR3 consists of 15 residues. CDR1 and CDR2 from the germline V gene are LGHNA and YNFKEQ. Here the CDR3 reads CASRRDRDSNQPQHF. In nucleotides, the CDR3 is TGTGCCAGCAGACGGGACAGGGATAGCAATCAGCCCCAGCATTTT.

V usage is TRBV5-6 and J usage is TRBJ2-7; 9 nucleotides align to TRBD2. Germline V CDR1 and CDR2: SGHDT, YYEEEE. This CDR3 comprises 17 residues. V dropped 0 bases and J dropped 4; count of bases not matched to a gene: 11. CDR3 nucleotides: TGTGCCAGCAGCTTGGCCCTAGCGGGATCCTTCCCGTACGAGCAGTACTTC. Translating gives CASSLALAGSFPYEQYF.

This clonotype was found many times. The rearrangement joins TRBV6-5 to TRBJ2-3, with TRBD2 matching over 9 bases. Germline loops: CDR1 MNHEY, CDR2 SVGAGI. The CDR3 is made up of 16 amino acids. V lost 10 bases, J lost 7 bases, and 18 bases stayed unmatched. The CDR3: CATLTRVAGEGNTQYF. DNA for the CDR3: TGTGCCACCCTGACGAGAGTAGCGGGAGAAGGAAATACGCAGTATTTT.